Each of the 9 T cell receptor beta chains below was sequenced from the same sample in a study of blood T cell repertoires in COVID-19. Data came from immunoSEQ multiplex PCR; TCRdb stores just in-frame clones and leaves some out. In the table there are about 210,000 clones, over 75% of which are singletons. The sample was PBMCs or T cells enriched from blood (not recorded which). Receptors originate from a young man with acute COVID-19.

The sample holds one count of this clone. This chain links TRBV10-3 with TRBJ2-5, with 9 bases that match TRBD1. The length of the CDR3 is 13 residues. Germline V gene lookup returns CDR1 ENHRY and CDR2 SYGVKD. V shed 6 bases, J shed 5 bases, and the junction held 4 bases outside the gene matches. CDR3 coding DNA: TGTGCCATCAGGGGACAGGGAGGGGAGACCCAGTACTTC. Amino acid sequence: CAIRGQGGETQYF.

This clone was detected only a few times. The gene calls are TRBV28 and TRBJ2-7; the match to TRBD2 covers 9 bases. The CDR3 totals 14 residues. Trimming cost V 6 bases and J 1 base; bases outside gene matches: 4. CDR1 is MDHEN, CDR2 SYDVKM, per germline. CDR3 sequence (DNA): TGTGCCAGCAGGCCGAGCGGGGGGTCCTACGAGCAGTACTTC. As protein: CASRPSGGSYEQYF.

The CDR3 bases are TGCAGCGTTGAAGATCCTACAGGGAACTATGGCTACACCTTC. It specifies CSVEDPTGNYGYTF. This chain links TRBV29-1 with TRBJ1-2, with a weak D call TRBD1 (6 bases). Germline CDR1 reads SQVTM; CDR2 reads ANQGSEA. The V gene lost 0 bases and the J gene lost 2 bases, with 10 bases spanning the gap. The CDR3 has 14 residues.

The DNA of the CDR3 is TGTGCCAGCAGGTTTACAGGGTTGGCCACTGAAGCTTTCTTT. This gives the protein CASRFTGLATEAFF. The chain carries TRBV4-2 and TRBJ1-1; D may be TRBD1 (6 bases). The germline CDR1 and CDR2 sequences are LGHNA and YNFKEQ. CDR3 length: 14 residues. V lost 6 bases and J 4 bases, leaving 15 bases between the germline ends.

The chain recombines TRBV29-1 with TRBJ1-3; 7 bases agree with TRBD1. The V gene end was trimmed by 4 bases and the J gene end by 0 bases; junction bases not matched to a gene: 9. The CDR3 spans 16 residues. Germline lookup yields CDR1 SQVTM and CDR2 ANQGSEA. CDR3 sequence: CSVVTGLLHSGNTIYF. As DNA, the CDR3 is TGCAGCGTTGTGACAGGGTTGTTGCACTCTGGAAACACCATATATTTT.

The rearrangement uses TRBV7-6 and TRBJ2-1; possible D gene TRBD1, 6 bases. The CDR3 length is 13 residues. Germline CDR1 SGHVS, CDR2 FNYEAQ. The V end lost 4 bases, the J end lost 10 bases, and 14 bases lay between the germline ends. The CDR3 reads CASSSYRDHEQFF. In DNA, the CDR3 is TGTGCCAGCAGCTCATACAGGGATCACGAGCAGTTCTTC.

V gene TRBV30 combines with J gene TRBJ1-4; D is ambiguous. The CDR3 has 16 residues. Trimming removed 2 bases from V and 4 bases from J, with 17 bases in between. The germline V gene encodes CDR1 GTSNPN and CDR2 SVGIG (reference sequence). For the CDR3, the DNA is TGTGCCTGGAGTTCTGGTTTCCTCGGGAGTAATGAAAAACTGTTTTTT. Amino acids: CAWSSGFLGSNEKLFF.

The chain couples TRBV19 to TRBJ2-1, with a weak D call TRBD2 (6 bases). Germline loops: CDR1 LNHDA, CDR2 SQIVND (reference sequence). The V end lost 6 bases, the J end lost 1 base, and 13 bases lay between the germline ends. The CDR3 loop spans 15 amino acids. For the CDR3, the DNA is TGTGCCAGTAGACTAGCTCACGTTTCCTACAATGAGCAGTTCTTC. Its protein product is CASRLAHVSYNEQFF.

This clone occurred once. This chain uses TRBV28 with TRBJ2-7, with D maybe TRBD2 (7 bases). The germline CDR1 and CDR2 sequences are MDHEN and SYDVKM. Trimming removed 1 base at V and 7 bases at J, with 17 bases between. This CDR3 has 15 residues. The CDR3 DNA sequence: TGTGCCAGCAGTTTATATAGCGTCGGGGGGCAAGAGCAGTACTTC. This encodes CASSLYSVGGQEQYF. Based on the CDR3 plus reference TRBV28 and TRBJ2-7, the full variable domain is DVKVTQSSRYLVKRTGEKVFLECVQDMDHENMFWYRQDPGLGLRLIYFSYDVKMKEKGDIPEGYSVSREKKERFSLILESASTNQTSMYLCASSLYSVGGQEQYFGPGTRLTVT.